This T cell receptor beta chain was obtained from a study of blood T cell repertoires in COVID-19. Generated by immunoSEQ multiplex PCR, the TCRdb table keeps only in-frame clones and is missing some. The table records a few hundred thousand clones, about 86% of them present only once. With V trimmed by 0 bases and J by 7 bases, 11 bases remained unmatched. CDR3 length equals 16 residues. Germline assignment: CDR1 MRHNA and CDR2 SNTAGT. V gene TRBV6-4 combines with J gene TRBJ1-1; 7 bases are shared with TRBD1. The TCR sequence derives from a middle-aged woman with acute COVID-19. The sample was PBMCs or T cells enriched from blood (not recorded which). Here the CDR3 reads CASSDSGRGSLSEAFF. The CDR3 region has the DNA TGTGCCAGCAGTGACTCTGGCAGGGGGTCCCTGAGTGAAGCTTTCTTT.